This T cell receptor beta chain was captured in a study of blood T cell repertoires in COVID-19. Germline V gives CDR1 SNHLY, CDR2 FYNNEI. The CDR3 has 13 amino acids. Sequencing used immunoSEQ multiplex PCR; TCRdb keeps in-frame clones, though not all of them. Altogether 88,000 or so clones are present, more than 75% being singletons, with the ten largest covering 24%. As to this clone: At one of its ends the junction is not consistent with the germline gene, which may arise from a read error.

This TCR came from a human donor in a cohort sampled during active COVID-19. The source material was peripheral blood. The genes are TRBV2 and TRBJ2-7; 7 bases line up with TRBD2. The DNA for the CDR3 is TGTGCCAGCAGTCCCACCACCGGGCTAGCGGAGAACTTC. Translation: CASSPTTGLAENF.